Detailed here is one T cell receptor beta chain. Per the original methods: Nucleated cell number was recorded as an estimate derived from reference gene primer amplification. Sequencing was performed with immunoSEQ multiplex PCR; in TCRdb, only in-frame clones are kept and a portion is missing. Clonal size and the V and J genes are those of that table, whereas D and trimming came from the DNA. Of around 250,000 clones in the sample, around 86% were seen once. The CDR3 is 14 amino acids. Trimming took 7 bases from V and 7 from J; bases not matched to a gene: 9. Per the germline V gene, CDR1 is SGDLS and CDR2 is YYNGEE. This sample stems from a study of blood T cell repertoires in COVID-19. At the level of the study: Specimens from acute and convalescent COVID-19 originated in the United States, Italy and Spain. Nucleic acid was either cDNA or gDNA, and it came from T cells, B-cell-depleted T cells, or PBMCs.

The origin of this receptor is a man aged 25 to 40 who had recovered from COVID-19. Source material: peripheral blood. The V call is TRBV9, the J call TRBJ2-3, with 10 positions matching TRBD2. This CDR3 is CASAGAGGPNTQYF. The CDR3 DNA reads TGTGCCAGCGCGGGAGCGGGGGGGCCAAATACGCAGTATTTT.